Following are 14 T cell receptor beta chains from one sample sequenced in a study of cytomegalovirus exposure and HLA in healthy donors. The PCR made use of 60 Vbeta and 13 Jbeta primers. TCRdb's copy holds only in-frame clones and misses some; the assay was immunoSEQ multiplex PCR. This table holds more than 95,000 clones, approximately 75% found once. Input material: PBMCs. The source of these receptors is a man in his fifties or sixties in good health and CMV-seropositive.

The chain joins TRBV6-1 to TRBJ1-1; D remains unclear. V was cut by 5 bases and J by 6 bases, with 13 bases left in between. The CDR3 totals 13 residues. Per the germline V gene, CDR1 is MNHNS and CDR2 is SASEGT. For the CDR3, the DNA is TGTGCCAGCAGTAGCCCAGGCCGCCCTGAAGCTTTCTTT. Its protein product is CASSSPGRPEAFF.

The V and J genes are TRBV25-1 and TRBJ2-1, with 10 nucleotides matching TRBD2. V shed 2 bases, J shed 7 bases, and the junction held 5 bases outside the gene matches. Per the germline V gene, CDR1 is MGHDK and CDR2 is SYGVNS. This CDR3 region has 15 residues. Here the CDR3 DNA reads TGTGCCAGCAGTGAACTAGCGGGGGCAAGAAATGAGCAGTTCTTC. Amino acids: CASSELAGARNEQFF.

The sample holds a few counts of this clone. The rearrangement joins TRBV28 to TRBJ1-5; the D gene is possibly TRBD1 (6 bases). Germline CDR1 is MDHEN and CDR2 is SYDVKM. Between the trimmed V and J ends, which lost 6 bases and 6 bases, there was a span of 15 bases. The CDR3 is made up of 14 amino acids. The chain's CDR3 is CASSGGAISQPQHF. For the CDR3, the DNA is TGTGCCAGCAGCGGGGGGGCGATTTCTCAGCCCCAGCATTTT.

The chain links TRBV5-1 to TRBJ1-2; 9 nucleotides line up with TRBD1. The CDR3 contains 13 residues. Germline loops: CDR1 SGHRS, CDR2 YFSETQ. The V segment lost 4 bases and the J segment 3 bases; nucleotides outside the gene matches: 1. CDR3 sequence: CASSRDRDYGYTF. CDR3 nucleotides: TGCGCCAGCAGCAGGGACAGGGACTATGGCTACACCTTC.

The V call is TRBV27, the J call TRBJ2-3; 11 nucleotides match TRBD2. CDR1 is MNHEY and CDR2 is SMNVEV in the germline V gene (reference sequence). CDR3 size: 15 residues. The ends lost 7 bases at V and 7 bases at J; junction bases unmatched: 10. CDR3 nucleotide sequence: TGTGCCAGCACTAAGAGGCTAGCGGGGGGAAATACGCAGTATTTT. Its translation is CASTKRLAGGNTQYF.

The chain carries TRBV12-5 and TRBJ1-1; D perhaps matches TRBD1 (6 bases). Germline V CDR1 and CDR2: LGHNT, FRNRAP. Trimming removed 1 base at V and 6 bases at J, with 12 bases between. This CDR3 is built from 14 residues. The CDR3 coding sequence is TGTGCTAGTGGTTTGGACAGGGTTGGCTCTGAAGCTTTCTTT. It encodes CASGLDRVGSEAFF.

This clone was observed a handful of times. The same CDR3 can be traced to other DNA sequences in this sample. The genes are TRBV30 and TRBJ2-3; no firm D call. This CDR3 has 11 amino acids. V was shortened by 2 bases and J by 4 bases, with 4 bases between the two germline ends. The germline V gene has CDR1 GTSNPN and CDR2 SVGIG (reference sequence). CDR3 coding DNA: TGTGCCTGGAGTCTAGCAGATACGCAGTATTTT. This sequence encodes CAWSLADTQYF. The full variable domain, completed using reference TRBV30 and TRBJ2-3, is SQTIHQWPATLVQPVGSPLSLECTVEGTSNPNLYWYRQAAGRGLQLLFYSVGIGQISSEVPQNLSASRPQDRQFILSSKKLLLSDSGFYLCAWSLADTQYFGPGTRLTVL.

V usage is TRBV30 and J usage is TRBJ2-7, with 7 bases aligning to TRBD2. CDR3 size: 13 residues. Per germline, CDR1 GTSNPN and CDR2 SVGIG (reference sequence). The ends lost 3 bases at V and 4 bases at J; junction bases unmatched: 6. The CDR3: CAWRGLGGYEQYF. As DNA, the CDR3 is TGTGCCTGGAGGGGACTCGGGGGGTACGAGCAGTACTTC. Complete variable domain (other parts from reference TRBV30 and TRBJ2-7): SQTIHQWPATLVQPVGSPLSLECTVEGTSNPNLYWYRQAAGRGLQLLFYSVGIGQISSEVPQNLSASRPQDRQFILSSKKLLLSDSGFYLCAWRGLGGYEQYFGPGTRLTVT.

J is TRBJ2-7 and V is TRBV6-1, with 12 bases matching TRBD2. Germline CDR1 and CDR2: MNHNS and SASEGT. CDR3 length equals 17 residues. J gave up 4 bases and V 4 bases, and 11 bases lay outside the gene matches. Here the CDR3 DNA reads TGTGCCAGCAGTGTATCGCCTAGCGGGAGGGCCCGGTACGAGCAGTACTTC. Translation: CASSVSPSGRARYEQYF.

The rearrangement links TRBV5-4 to TRBJ1-1, with 8 bases lining up with TRBD1. CDR1 is SGHNT and CDR2 is YYREEE in the germline V gene (reference sequence). The CDR3 covers 14 residues. V lost 4 bases to trimming and J lost 5 bases; unmatched junction nucleotides: 7. DNA for the CDR3: TGTGCCAGCAGCCAAGGACAGGGTTGGACTGAAGCTTTCTTT. It yields the protein CASSQGQGWTEAFF.

The rearrangement joins TRBV18 to TRBJ2-3, with D perhaps matching TRBD1 (6 bases). CDR1 is KGHSH and CDR2 is LQKENI in the germline V gene. The CDR3 has 12 residues. V dropped 8 bases and J dropped 4 bases, with 10 bases sitting between them. The CDR3 DNA sequence: TGTGCCAGCAGAGCAGGGGCAGATACGCAGTATTTT. Protein: CASRAGADTQYF.

The J gene is TRBJ2-7, the V gene TRBV30; 10 positions agree with TRBD1. Looked up from germline, CDR1 is GTSNPN and CDR2 is SVGIG (reference sequence). The CDR3 contains 15 residues. V gave up 3 bases and J gave up 4 bases; unmatched junction bases: 9. This CDR3 is CAWRDRQGASYEQYF. The CDR3 coding sequence is TGTGCCTGGAGGGACAGACAGGGGGCCTCTTACGAGCAGTACTTC.

The CDR3 coding sequence is TGTGCCAGCAGCTTAGCCGGGACAGGGGCCGACGAGCAGTACTTC. Amino acids: CASSLAGTGADEQYF. The rearrangement joins TRBV7-6 to TRBJ2-7, with 10 nucleotides matching TRBD1. This CDR3 spans 15 amino acids. After removal of 0 bases from V and 5 bases from J, the junction contained 4 bases not matched to a gene. Germline V gene sequence: CDR1 SGHVS, CDR2 FNYEAQ.

The chain links TRBV28 to TRBJ2-7, with TRBD1 matching 8 bases. V lost 4 bases to trimming and J lost 1 base; unmatched junction nucleotides: 12. The CDR3 is made up of 17 amino acids. Germline CDR1 and CDR2: MDHEN and SYDVKM. The CDR3 loop is CASSSHSTGAWSYEQYF. In DNA form, the CDR3 reads TGTGCCAGCAGTTCCCACTCGACAGGGGCCTGGTCCTACGAGCAGTACTTC.